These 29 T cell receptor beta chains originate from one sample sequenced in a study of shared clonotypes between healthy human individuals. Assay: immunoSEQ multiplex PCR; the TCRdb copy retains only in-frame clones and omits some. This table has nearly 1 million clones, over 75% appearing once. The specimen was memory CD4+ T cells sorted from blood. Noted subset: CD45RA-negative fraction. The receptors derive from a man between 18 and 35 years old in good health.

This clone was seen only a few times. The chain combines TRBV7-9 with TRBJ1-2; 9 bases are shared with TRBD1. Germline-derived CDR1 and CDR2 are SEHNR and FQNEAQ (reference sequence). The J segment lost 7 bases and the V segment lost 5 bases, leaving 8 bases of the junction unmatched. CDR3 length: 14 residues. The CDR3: CASSTRQGVTGYTF. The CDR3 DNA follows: TGTGCCAGCAGCACTCGACAGGGGGTGACTGGCTACACCTTC. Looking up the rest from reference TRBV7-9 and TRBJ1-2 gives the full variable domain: DTGVSQNPRHKITKRGQNVTFRCDPISEHNRLYWYRQTLGQGPEFLTYFQNEAQLEKSRLLSDRFSAERPKGSFSTLEIQRTEQGDSAMYLCASSTRQGVTGYTFGSGTRLTVV.

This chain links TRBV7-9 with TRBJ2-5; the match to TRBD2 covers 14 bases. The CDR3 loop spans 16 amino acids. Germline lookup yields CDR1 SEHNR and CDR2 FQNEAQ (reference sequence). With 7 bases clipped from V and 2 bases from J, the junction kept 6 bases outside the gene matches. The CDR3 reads CASTTGLAGVQETQYF. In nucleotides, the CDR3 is TGTGCCAGCACCACGGGACTAGCGGGGGTACAAGAGACCCAGTACTTC.

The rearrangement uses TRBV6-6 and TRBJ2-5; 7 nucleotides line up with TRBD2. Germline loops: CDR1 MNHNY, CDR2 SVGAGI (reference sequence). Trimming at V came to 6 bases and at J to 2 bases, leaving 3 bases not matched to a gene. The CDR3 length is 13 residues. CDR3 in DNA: TGTGCCAGCAGGAGAGCGGGACAAGAGACCCAGTACTTC. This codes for CASRRAGQETQYF.

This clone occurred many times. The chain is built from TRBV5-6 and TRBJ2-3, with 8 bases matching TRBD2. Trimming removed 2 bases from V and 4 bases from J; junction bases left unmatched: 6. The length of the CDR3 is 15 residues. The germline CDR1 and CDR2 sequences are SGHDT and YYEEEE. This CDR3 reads CASSFYVAGSDTQYF. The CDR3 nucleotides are TGTGCCAGCAGCTTTTATGTAGCGGGATCAGATACGCAGTATTTT.

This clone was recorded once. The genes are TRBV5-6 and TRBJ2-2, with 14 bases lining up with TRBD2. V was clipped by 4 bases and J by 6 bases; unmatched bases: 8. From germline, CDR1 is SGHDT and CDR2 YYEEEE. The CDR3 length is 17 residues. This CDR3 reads CASSPGLAGVGAGELFF. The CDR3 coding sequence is TGTGCCAGCAGCCCGGGACTAGCGGGAGTAGGGGCCGGGGAGCTGTTTTTT. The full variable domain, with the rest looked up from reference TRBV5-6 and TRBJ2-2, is DAGVTQSPTHLIKTRGQQVTLRCSPKSGHDTVSWYQQALGQGPQFIFQYYEEEERQRGNFPDRFSGHQFPNYSSELNVNALLLGDSALYLCASSPGLAGVGAGELFFGEGSRLTVL.

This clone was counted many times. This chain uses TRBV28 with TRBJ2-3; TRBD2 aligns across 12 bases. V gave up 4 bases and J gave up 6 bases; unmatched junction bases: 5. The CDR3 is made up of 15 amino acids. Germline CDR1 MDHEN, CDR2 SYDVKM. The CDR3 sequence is CASSSLAGGIDTQYF. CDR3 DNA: TGTGCCAGCAGTTCCCTAGCGGGGGGGATCGATACGCAGTATTTT.

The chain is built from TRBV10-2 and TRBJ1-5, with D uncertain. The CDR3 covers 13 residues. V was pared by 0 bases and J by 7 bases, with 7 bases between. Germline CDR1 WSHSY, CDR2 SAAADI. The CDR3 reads CASSESLSQPQHF. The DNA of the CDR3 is TGCGCCAGCAGTGAGTCCCTTTCGCAGCCCCAGCATTTT.

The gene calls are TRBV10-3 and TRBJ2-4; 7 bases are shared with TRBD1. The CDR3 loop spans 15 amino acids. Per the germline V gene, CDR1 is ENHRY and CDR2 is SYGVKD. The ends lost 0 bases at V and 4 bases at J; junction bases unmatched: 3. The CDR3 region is CAISESGQNKNIQYF. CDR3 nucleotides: TGTGCCATCAGTGAGTCGGGACAGAATAAAAACATTCAGTACTTC.

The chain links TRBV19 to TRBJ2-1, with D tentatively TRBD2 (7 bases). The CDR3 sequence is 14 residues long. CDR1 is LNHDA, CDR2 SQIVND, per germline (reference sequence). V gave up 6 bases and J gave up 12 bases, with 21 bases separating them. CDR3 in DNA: TGTGCCAGTAGCCCCAAGGGGGGAGGGGCCTGGCAGTTCTTC. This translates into CASSPKGGGAWQFF.

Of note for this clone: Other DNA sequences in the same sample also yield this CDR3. DNA for the CDR3: TGCGCCAGCAGTCCGGGGACGGAAAACTATGGCTACACCTTC. This sequence encodes CASSPGTENYGYTF. This chain connects TRBV5-1 to TRBJ1-2; weak D call: TRBD1 (5 bases). The germline V and J ends were trimmed by 5 bases and 2 bases, with 13 bases remaining between them. The length of the CDR3 is 14 residues. CDR1 SGHRS and CDR2 YFSETQ come from the germline V gene.

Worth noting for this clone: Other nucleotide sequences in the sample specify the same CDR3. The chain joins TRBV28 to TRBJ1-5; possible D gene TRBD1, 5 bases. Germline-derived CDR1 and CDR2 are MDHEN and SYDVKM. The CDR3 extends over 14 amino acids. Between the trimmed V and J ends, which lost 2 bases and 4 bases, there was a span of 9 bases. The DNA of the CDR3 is TGTGCCAGCAGTTTAGGTGGGGGGAATCAGCCCCAGCATTTT. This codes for CASSLGGGNQPQHF.

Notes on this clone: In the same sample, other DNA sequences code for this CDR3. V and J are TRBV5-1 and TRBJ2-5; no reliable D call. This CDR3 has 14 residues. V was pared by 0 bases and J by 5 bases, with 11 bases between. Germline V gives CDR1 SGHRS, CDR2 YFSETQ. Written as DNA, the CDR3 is TGCGCCAGCAGCTTGGGTTCCGGAAAGGAGACCCAGTACTTC. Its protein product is CASSLGSGKETQYF.

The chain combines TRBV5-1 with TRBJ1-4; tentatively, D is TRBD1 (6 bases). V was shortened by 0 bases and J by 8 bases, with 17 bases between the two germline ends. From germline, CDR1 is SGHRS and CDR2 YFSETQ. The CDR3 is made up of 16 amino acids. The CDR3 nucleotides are TGCGCCAGCAGCTTGGAAGCGGGCAGGGGAGGGGAAAAACTGTTTTTT. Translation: CASSLEAGRGGEKLFF.

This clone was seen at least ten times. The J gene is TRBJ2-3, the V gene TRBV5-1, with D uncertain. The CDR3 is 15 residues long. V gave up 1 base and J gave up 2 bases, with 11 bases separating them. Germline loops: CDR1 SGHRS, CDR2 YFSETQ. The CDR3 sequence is CASSLTSNPTDTQYF. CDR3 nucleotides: TGCGCCAGCAGCTTGACCTCGAATCCCACAGATACGCAGTATTTT.

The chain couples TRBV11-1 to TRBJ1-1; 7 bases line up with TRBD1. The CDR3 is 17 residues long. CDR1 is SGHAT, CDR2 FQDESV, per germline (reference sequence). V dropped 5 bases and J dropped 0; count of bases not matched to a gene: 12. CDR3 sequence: CASSQGQTLTVNTEAFF. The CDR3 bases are TGTGCCAGCAGCCAGGGACAGACTTTAACCGTGAACACTGAAGCTTTCTTT.

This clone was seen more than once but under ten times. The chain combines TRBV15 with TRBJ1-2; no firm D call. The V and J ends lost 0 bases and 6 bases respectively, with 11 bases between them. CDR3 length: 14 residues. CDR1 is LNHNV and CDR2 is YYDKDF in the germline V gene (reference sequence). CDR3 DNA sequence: TGTGCCACCAGCAGAGATGGGGTGGGCAATGGCTACACCTTC. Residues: CATSRDGVGNGYTF.

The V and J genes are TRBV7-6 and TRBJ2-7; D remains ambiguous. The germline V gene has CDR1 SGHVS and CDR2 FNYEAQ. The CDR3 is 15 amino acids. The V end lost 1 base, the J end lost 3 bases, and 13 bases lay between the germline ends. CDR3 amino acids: CASSLDLQAGYEQYF. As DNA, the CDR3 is TGTGCCAGCAGCTTAGATCTGCAGGCAGGCTACGAGCAGTACTTC.

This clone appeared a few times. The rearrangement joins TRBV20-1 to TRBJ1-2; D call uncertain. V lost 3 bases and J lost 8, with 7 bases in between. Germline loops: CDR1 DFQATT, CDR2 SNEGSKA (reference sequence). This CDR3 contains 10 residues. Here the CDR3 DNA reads TGCAGTGCTAGTTTGTGGGGCTACACCTTC. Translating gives CSASLWGYTF.

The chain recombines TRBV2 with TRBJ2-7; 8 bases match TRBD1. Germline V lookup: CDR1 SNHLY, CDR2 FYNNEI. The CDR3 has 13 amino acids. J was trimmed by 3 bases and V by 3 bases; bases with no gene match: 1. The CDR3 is CASSDGQGYEQYF. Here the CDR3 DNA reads TGTGCCAGCAGTGACGGACAGGGCTACGAGCAGTACTTC.

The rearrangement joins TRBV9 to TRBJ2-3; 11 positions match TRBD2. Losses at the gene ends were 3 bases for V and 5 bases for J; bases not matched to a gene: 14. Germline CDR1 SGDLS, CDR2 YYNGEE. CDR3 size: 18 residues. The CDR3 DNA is TGTGCCAGCAGCGGGCCAACTCTTAGCGGGGGGGCGGTAGATACGCAGTATTTT. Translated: CASSGPTLSGGAVDTQYF.

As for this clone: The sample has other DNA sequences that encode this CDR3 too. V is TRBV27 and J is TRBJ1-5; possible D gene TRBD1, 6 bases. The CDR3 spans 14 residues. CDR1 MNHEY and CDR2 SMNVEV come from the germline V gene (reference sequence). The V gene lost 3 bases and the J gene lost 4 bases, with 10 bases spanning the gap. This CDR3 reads CASSLLGGNQPQHF. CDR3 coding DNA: TGTGCCAGCAGTTTGTTAGGGGGGAATCAGCCCCAGCATTTT.

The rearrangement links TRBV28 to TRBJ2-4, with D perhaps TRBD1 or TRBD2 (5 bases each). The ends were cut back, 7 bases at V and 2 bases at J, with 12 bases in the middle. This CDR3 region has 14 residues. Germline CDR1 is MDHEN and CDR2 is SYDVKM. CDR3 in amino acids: CASISGTTKNIQYF. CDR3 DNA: TGTGCCAGCATTTCCGGGACCACCAAAAACATTCAGTACTTC.

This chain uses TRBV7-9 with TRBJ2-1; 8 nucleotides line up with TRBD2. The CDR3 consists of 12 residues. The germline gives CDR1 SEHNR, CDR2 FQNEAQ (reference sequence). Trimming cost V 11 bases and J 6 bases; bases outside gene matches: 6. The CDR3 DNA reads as TGTGCCTCCCAGACTAGCGCCAATGAGCAGTTCTTC. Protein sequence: CASQTSANEQFF. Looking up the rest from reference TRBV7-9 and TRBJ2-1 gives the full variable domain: DTGVSQNPRHKITKRGQNVTFRCDPISEHNRLYWYRQTLGQGPEFLTYFQNEAQLEKSRLLSDRFSAERPKGSFSTLEIQRTEQGDSAMYLCASQTSANEQFFGPGTRLTVL.

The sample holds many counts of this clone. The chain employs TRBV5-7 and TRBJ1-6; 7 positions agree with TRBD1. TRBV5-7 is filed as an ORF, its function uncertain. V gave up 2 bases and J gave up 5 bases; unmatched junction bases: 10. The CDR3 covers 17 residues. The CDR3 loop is CASSFFSPGQNNSPLHF. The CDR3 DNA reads TGTGCCAGCAGCTTCTTTTCTCCGGGACAGAATAATTCACCCCTCCACTTT.

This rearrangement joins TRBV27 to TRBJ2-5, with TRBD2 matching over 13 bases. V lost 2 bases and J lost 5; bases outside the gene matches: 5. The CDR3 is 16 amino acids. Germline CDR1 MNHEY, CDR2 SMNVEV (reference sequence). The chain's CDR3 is CASSLGRLAGGETQYF. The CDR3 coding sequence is TGTGCCAGCAGTTTAGGCAGACTAGCGGGGGGCGAGACCCAGTACTTC.

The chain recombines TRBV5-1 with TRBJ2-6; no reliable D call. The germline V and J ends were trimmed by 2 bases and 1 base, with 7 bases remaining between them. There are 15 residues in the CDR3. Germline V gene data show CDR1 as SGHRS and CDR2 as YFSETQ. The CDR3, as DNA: TGCGCCAGCAGCTTTGGACCATCTGGGGCCAACGTCCTGACTTTC. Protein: CASSFGPSGANVLTF.

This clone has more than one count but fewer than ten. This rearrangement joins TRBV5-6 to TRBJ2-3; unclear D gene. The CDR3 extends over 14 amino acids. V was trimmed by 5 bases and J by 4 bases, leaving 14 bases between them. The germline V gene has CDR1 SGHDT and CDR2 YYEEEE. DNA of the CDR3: TGTGCCAGCAGTCCTCGGCTAGACGCAGATACGCAGTATTTT. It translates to CASSPRLDADTQYF. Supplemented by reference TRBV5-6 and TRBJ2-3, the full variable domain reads DAGVTQSPTHLIKTRGQQVTLRCSPKSGHDTVSWYQQALGQGPQFIFQYYEEEERQRGNFPDRFSGHQFPNYSSELNVNALLLGDSALYLCASSPRLDADTQYFGPGTRLTVL.

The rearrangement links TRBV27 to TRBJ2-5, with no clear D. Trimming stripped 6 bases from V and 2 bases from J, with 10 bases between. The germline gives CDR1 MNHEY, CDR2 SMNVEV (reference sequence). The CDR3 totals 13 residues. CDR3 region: CASRPDGQETQYF. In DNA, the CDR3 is TGTGCCAGCAGGCCGGACGGACAAGAGACCCAGTACTTC.

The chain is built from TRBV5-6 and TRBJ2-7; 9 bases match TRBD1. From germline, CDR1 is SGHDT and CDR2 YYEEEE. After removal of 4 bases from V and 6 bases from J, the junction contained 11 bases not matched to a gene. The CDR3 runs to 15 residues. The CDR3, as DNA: TGTGCCAGCAGCCCTGGGACAGGGTTTGGCTCCGAGCAGTACTTC. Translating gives CASSPGTGFGSEQYF.